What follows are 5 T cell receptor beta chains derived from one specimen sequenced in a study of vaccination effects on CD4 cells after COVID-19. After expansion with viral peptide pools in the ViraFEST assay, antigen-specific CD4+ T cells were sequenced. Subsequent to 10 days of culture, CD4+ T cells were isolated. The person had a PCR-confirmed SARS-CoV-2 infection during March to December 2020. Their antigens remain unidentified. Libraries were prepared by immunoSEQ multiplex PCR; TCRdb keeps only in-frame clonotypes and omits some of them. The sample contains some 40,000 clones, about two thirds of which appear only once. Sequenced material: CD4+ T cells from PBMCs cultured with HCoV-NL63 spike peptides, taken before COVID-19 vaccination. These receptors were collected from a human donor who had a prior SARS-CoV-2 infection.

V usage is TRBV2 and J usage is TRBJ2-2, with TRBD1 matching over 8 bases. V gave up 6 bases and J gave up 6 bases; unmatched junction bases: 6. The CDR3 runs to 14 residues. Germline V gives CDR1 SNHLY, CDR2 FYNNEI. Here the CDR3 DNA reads TGTGCCAGCAGAGGACAGGGTGGGGCCGGGGAGCTGTTTTTT. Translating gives CASRGQGGAGELFF.

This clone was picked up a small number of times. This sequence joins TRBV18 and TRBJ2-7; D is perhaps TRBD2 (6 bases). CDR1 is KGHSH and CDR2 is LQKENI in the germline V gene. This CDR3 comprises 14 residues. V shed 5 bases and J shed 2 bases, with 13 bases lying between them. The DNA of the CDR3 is TGTGCCAGCTCAGTGGGACTCCTAGCCTACGAGCAGTACTTC. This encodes CASSVGLLAYEQYF.

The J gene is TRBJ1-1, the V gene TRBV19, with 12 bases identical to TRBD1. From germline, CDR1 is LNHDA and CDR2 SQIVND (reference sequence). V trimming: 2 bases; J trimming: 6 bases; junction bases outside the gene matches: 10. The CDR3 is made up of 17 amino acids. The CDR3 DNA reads TGTGCCAGTAGTATATTGCCGGGACAGGGGGCAGGCGCTGAAGCTTTCTTT. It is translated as CASSILPGQGAGAEAFF.

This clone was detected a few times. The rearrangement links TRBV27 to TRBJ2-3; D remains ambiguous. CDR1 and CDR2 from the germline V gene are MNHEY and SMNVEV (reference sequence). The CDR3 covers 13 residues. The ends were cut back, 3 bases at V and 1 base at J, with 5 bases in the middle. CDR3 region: CASSFRGTDTQYF. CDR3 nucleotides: TGTGCCAGCAGTTTTCGGGGCACAGATACGCAGTATTTT.

The CDR3 DNA reads TGTGCCAGCAGGCGGACAGGTCGCTACGAGCAGTACTTC. This translates into CASRRTGRYEQYF. V and J are TRBV28 and TRBJ2-7, with TRBD1 identical over 7 bases. V dropped 6 bases and J dropped 3; count of bases not matched to a gene: 5. The V gene's germline CDR1 is MDHEN and CDR2 SYDVKM. The CDR3 loop spans 13 amino acids.